The 6 T cell receptor beta chains listed next were all sequenced from one sample in a study of metastatic and nonmetastatic thyroid tumors (TCRdb year 2020). None of the patients had been given any treatment before thyroid surgery. Library prep was done by PCR. Sequenced on an Illumina HiSeq 4000. TCRdb redid the processing of the public reads, applying fastp at Q25 and MiXCR, and retained in-frame beta chains. This sample holds 20,000 to 25,000 clones; over 10% were observed only once. The ten largest clones represent roughly 25% of the sample. Sequencing used blood. The source of these receptors is a female donor with papillary thyroid cancer or a benign thyroid nodule (not recorded which). Some clones in this sample may be carry-over from other donors' samples.

There are many counts of this clone. This rearrangement joins TRBV10-3 to TRBJ2-2, with 9 bases identical to TRBD2. V was clipped by 5 bases and J by 1 base; unmatched bases: 8. Germline loops: CDR1 ENHRY, CDR2 SYGVKD. This CDR3 has 17 amino acids. DNA for the CDR3: TGTGCCATCAGTTCAAGCGGGGGGTTACTGAACACCGGGGAGCTGTTTTTT. This sequence encodes CAISSSGGLLNTGELFF.

The sample holds many counts of this clone. V gene TRBV11-2 combines with J gene TRBJ1-1; 8 bases align to TRBD1. The germline CDR1 and CDR2 sequences are SGHAT and FQNNGV. Trimming took 5 bases from V and 1 from J; bases not matched to a gene: 9. The CDR3 length is 16 residues. Here the CDR3 reads CASSLRTGTWNTEAFF. The CDR3 bases are TGTGCCAGCAGCCTCAGGACAGGGACATGGAACACTGAAGCTTTCTTT.

In this sample, this clone turned up a few times. The junction differs from germline at one of its ends, possibly a read error. The chain recombines TRBV6-1 with TRBJ2-7, with TRBD2 identical over 7 bases. Germline CDR1 and CDR2: MNHNS and SASEGT. The CDR3 spans 13 residues. CDR3 sequence reads: CTTWDYSSYDQYF. The CDR3 DNA reads TGTACCACCTGGGACTACAGCTCCTACGATCAGTACTTC.

This clone was detected ten times or more. The V and J genes are TRBV19 and TRBJ2-1; 7 bases match TRBD2. Trimming cost V 5 bases and J 2 bases; bases outside gene matches: 9. Germline CDR1 reads LNHDA; CDR2 reads SQIVND (reference sequence). This CDR3 has 16 residues. The DNA of the CDR3 is TGTGCCAGTAGTCCCTGGGAGGGGAATCCCTACAATGAGCAGTTCTTC. Translating it yields CASSPWEGNPYNEQFF.

The chain recombines TRBV4-2 with TRBJ1-2; D is uncertain. The CDR3 has 14 amino acids. Germline V gene lookup returns CDR1 LGHNA and CDR2 YNFKEQ. Trimming took off 1 base at V and 2 bases at J, with 8 bases between the two ends. Here the CDR3 DNA reads TGTGCCAGCAGCCAAGGGGTCCTGAACTATGGCTACACCTTC. It encodes CASSQGVLNYGYTF.

The chain combines TRBV5-6 with TRBJ2-7; 10 bases match TRBD1. The V gene end was trimmed by 3 bases and the J gene end by 3 bases; junction bases not matched to a gene: 6. The CDR3 consists of 15 residues. CDR1 and CDR2 (germline): SGHDT, YYEEEE. The CDR3 nucleotides read TGTGCCAGCAGCTCTCTGGGACAGGGGAACTACGAGCAGTACTTC. It encodes CASSSLGQGNYEQYF.